This T cell receptor (beta chain) was found in a study of cytomegalovirus exposure and HLA in healthy donors. Study details: Researchers previously reported finding fewer than 140 million unique TCR beta sequences from about 200 million T cells. Regarding the study as a whole: Among immune exposure information, only CMV serostatus was available. Relative to equally common others, HLA-associated TCR beta chains showed greater clonal expansion in a later analysis. Cytomegalovirus status was reportedly diagnosed by the classifier with high specificity and sensitivity.

Concerning this clone: Its antigen remains unknown.

It was with 60 Vbeta and 13 Jbeta primers that the PCR ran. Measured with immunoSEQ multiplex PCR; TCRdb has only the in-frame clones, and not every one. The table lists 65,000 to 75,000 clones, 55% to 80% of them singletons. CDR1 and CDR2 from the germline V gene are SGHDT and YYEEEE. CDR3 length: 17 residues. V lost 1 base and J lost 2; bases outside the gene matches: 11. The rearrangement uses TRBV5-6 and TRBJ1-2; 7 bases are a match to TRBD1. The TCR originated in a woman aged 30 to 39 in good health and CMV-seronegative. Sequenced sample: PBMCs. The CDR3 loop is CASSLWVSGGVNYGYTF. The DNA for the CDR3 is TGTGCCAGCAGCTTGTGGGTCTCAGGGGGAGTAAACTATGGCTACACCTTC. Drawing the rest from reference TRBV5-6 and TRBJ1-2, the complete variable domain is DAGVTQSPTHLIKTRGQQVTLRCSPKSGHDTVSWYQQALGQGPQFIFQYYEEEERQRGNFPDRFSGHQFPNYSSELNVNALLLGDSALYLCASSLWVSGGVNYGYTFGSGTRLTVV.